A selection of T cell receptor beta chains follows, all from one sample in a study of monozygotic twins with inflammatory bowel disease. TCRdb re-called the 5' RACE reads, yielding one record per CDR3 amino acid sequence without DNA. The table lists about 450,000 distinct CDR3 sequences. Source material: blood. These receptors were collected from a human donor with ulcerative colitis or Crohn's disease, or a healthy co-twin of an affected twin (not recorded which). Each CDR3 is given with its conserved first and last residue.

j_gene	v_gene	CDR3aa
TRBJ2-2	TRBV20-1	CSARDRGRGAGELFF
TRBJ2-5	TRBV29-1	CSVPDNRETQYF
TRBJ2-1	TRBV5-6	CASSFWTGLHEQFF
TRBJ2-2	TRBV11-2	CASSPGLAFTGELFF
TRBJ2-3	TRBV9	CASSPRRGPDTQYF
TRBJ2-1	TRBV6-5	CASSFPTSGRGEQFF
TRBJ2-5	TRBV29-1	CSVARQGSQETQYF
TRBJ1-2	TRBV11-2	CASSLGLEAVYGYTF
TRBJ2-5	TRBV20-1	CSAPKGVETQYF
TRBJ2-7	TRBV28	CASRTGGAYEQYF
TRBJ2-3	TRBV6-1	CASTLTGRTDTQYF
TRBJ2-1	TRBV20-1	CSGAEYNEQFF
TRBJ2-7	TRBV11-2	CASSFLQGADYEQYF
TRBJ1-3	TRBV5-1	CASSLEPSAGNTIYF
TRBJ2-7	TRBV20-1	CSARVAGLDYEQYF
TRBJ2-3	TRBV20-1	CSVPSGSSTDTQYF
TRBJ2-1	TRBV6-2/TRBV6-3	CASSYGVAGVSEQFF
TRBJ2-5	TRBV6-6	CASSWDETQYF
TRBJ2-5	TRBV18	CASSPIRVQETQYF
TRBJ1-2	TRBV13	CASSPRGPNYGYTF
TRBJ1-5	TRBV18	CASSPGSTQPQHF
TRBJ2-7	TRBV7-6	CASSAAIGTGGNEQYF
TRBJ2-7	TRBV29-1	CSVAPVGVSSYEQYF
TRBJ2-2	TRBV7-2	CASSLEVVALNTGELFF
TRBJ2-7	TRBV10-3	CTISERTSGPYEQYF
TRBJ2-1	TRBV18	CASSPSLDHEQFF
TRBJ1-2	TRBV27	CASGGAMVGGYTF
TRBJ1-6	TRBV6-6	CASNPGHNNSPLHF
TRBJ2-5	TRBV3-1	CASSHGAGETQYF
TRBJ2-2	TRBV6-1	CASLRGGGNTGELFF
TRBJ2-3	TRBV24-1	CATSDFAGTQYF
TRBJ2-2	TRBV4-3	CASSVRTPNTGELFF
TRBJ1-6	TRBV11-2	CASSLTGTTGAPLHF
TRBJ2-7	TRBV30	CAALTGAYYEQYF
TRBJ1-5	TRBV7-2	CASSLDSGGGQPQHF